Listed here are 7 T cell receptor beta chains from one sample, sequenced in a study of glioma-infiltrating T cells after dendritic cell vaccination. Sequenced by immunoSEQ multiplex PCR; TCRdb stores in-frame clones only, minus some. The table records 55,000 to 70,000 clones, around four fifths of them present only once. Specimen: blood, collected before dendritic cell vaccination. Receptor source: a human donor with glioblastoma.

The genes are TRBV6-4 and TRBJ1-6, with a possible D match to TRBD1 (5 bases). Germline CDR1 is MRHNA and CDR2 is SNTAGT. V gave up 5 bases and J gave up 8 bases, with 13 bases separating them. There are 14 residues in the CDR3. The CDR3 region is CASSYQGGDSPLHF. CDR3 DNA sequence: TGTGCCAGCAGTTACCAGGGAGGTGATTCACCCCTCCACTTT.

The chain couples TRBV6-5 to TRBJ1-1, with TRBD1 matching 7 bases. The CDR3 totals 14 residues. Unmatched junction bases numbered 4, after V lost 5 bases and J lost 1 base. Germline V gene lookup returns CDR1 MNHEY and CDR2 SVGAGI. Here the CDR3 reads CASSGRTGNTEAFF. CDR3 nucleotides: TGTGCCAGCAGTGGCCGGACAGGGAACACTGAAGCTTTCTTT.

The CDR3 DNA is TGTGCCAGCAGCTCGACAGGGTCCTACTCCTACGAGCAGTACTTC. As protein: CASSSTGSYSYEQYF. The rearrangement joins TRBV11-2 to TRBJ2-7; 7 bases are a match to TRBD1. V trimming: 4 bases; J trimming: 0 bases; junction bases outside the gene matches: 6. The CDR3 extends over 15 amino acids. CDR1 is SGHAT, CDR2 FQNNGV, per germline.

Here the CDR3 DNA reads TGTGCCAGCAGTAGGGGCGGGGGCCAAGAGACCCAGTACTTC. Encoded protein: CASSRGGGQETQYF. This chain uses TRBV28 with TRBJ2-5, with TRBD2 identical over 7 bases. Germline CDR1 and CDR2: MDHEN and SYDVKM. With 5 bases clipped from V and 1 base from J, the junction kept 4 bases outside the gene matches. The CDR3 has 14 amino acids.

The V gene is TRBV6-6, the J gene TRBJ2-1; 14 bases are shared with TRBD2. This CDR3 comprises 15 residues. The junction had 1 base not matched to a gene; V was cut back by 2 bases and J by 7 bases. The V gene's germline CDR1 is MNHNY and CDR2 SVGAGI (reference sequence). CDR3 loop: CASSYGTSGGNEQFF. Written as DNA, the CDR3 is TGTGCCAGCAGTTACGGGACTAGCGGGGGTAATGAGCAGTTCTTC.

The chain recombines TRBV11-3 with TRBJ2-3; perhaps TRBD1 as D (6 bases). V shed 5 bases and J shed 4 bases, with 13 bases lying between them. The CDR3 spans 14 residues. Germline CDR1 SGHNT, CDR2 YENEEA. CDR3 in DNA: TGTGCCAGCAGCGACCGAACAGGGCCAGATACGCAGTATTTT. It yields the protein CASSDRTGPDTQYF.

The V gene is TRBV5-1, the J gene TRBJ2-2, with D possibly being TRBD2 (6 bases). The germline gives CDR1 SGHRS, CDR2 YFSETQ. The CDR3 is made up of 16 amino acids. V gave up 3 bases and J gave up 1 base, with 13 bases separating them. The CDR3 DNA is TGCGCCAGCAGCTGGGAGGTTGTAGGGAACACCGGGGAGCTGTTTTTT. As protein: CASSWEVVGNTGELFF.